The 2 T cell receptor beta chains reported below all come from one sample, sequenced in a study of Ad26.COV2.S vaccination and SARS-CoV-2 variants. The table came from immunoSEQ multiplex PCR; TCRdb's copy has only in-frame clones and leaves some out. Of around 380,000 clones listed, 88% are singletons. The treatment: about 20 received Ad26.COV2.S at low or high dose, single or two shots; a few received placebo; per-sample allocation not given. Sampling happened 63 days after the first vaccine or placebo injection. The specimen was peripheral blood, collected in a trial of Ad26.COV2.S vaccine versus placebo. These receptors were collected from a person aged 18-60 years who received the Ad26.COV2.S COVID-19 vaccine or a placebo.

The genes are TRBV11-3 and TRBJ1-1; D not resolved. Trimming removed 0 bases at V and 1 base at J, with 3 bases between. The CDR3 covers 13 residues. Germline CDR1 and CDR2: SGHNT and YENEEA. In DNA, the CDR3 is TGTGCCAGCAGCTTAGACTGGAACACTGAAGCTTTCTTT. Residues: CASSLDWNTEAFF.

This chain connects TRBV6-2 or TRBV6-3 to TRBJ1-5; a possible D gene is TRBD1 (5 bases). Germline V gene sequence: CDR1 MNHEY, CDR2 SVGEGT. The CDR3 is 17 residues long. Deletions cut 0 bases from V and 1 base from J, with 13 bases between. The CDR3 loop is CASSYSIGAASNQPQHF. As DNA, the CDR3 is TGTGCCAGCAGTTACTCGATTGGGGCTGCGAGCAATCAGCCCCAGCATTTT.